These T cell receptor beta chains were read from a single sample in a study of blood T cell repertoires in COVID-19. This table comes from immunoSEQ multiplex PCR, and its TCRdb copy is limited to in-frame clones, with some not included. Here the sample spans about 240,000 clones, around nine tenths being singletons. Material for sequencing was PBMCs or T cells enriched from blood (not recorded which). The receptors originated from a woman younger than 45 who had recovered from COVID-19. The CDR3 runs from the conserved cysteine through the conserved F or W. The D gene is left open where the match is weak. Not every row has a clone size; where given, it reads once, few, many or a size class.

CDR3	DNA	D	V	J	size
CAWSREGAGWNSPLHF	TGTGCCTGGAGCAGGGAAGGGGCCGGTTGGAATTCACCCCTCCACTTT	.	TRBV30	TRBJ1-6	.
CASSPGSGRSYEQYF	TGTGCCAGCTCACCAGGGAGCGGGCGTTCCTACGAGCAGTACTTC	.	TRBV18	TRBJ2-7	.
CASSVYGLPSDEQYF	TGTGCCAGCAGCGTATATGGGCTCCCGTCGGACGAGCAGTACTTC	.	TRBV9	TRBJ2-7	.
CASFKGVLAGAHLQFF	TGTGCCAGCTTCAAAGGAGTACTAGCGGGAGCGCATTTGCAGTTCTTC	.	TRBV21-1	TRBJ2-1	.
CSASDRGDGYTF	TGCAGTGCTAGTGACAGGGGAGATGGCTACACCTTC	TRBD1	TRBV20-1	TRBJ1-2	.
CASSPRPGFPEAFF	TGTGCCAGCAGTCCGCGGCCGGGGTTCCCTGAAGCTTTCTTT	.	TRBV28	TRBJ1-1	.
CASSPSHRLETYEQYF	TGTGCCAGCAGCCCGAGTCATCGCCTGGAGACCTACGAGCAGTACTTC	.	TRBV4-2	TRBJ2-7	.
CASSPLGTSGSYEQYF	TGTGCCAGCTCACCGCTGGGGACTAGCGGGAGCTACGAGCAGTACTTC	TRBD2	TRBV18	TRBJ2-7	.
CASSVHQNTEAFF	TGTGCCAGCAGCGTACATCAGAACACTGAAGCTTTCTTT	.	TRBV9	TRBJ1-1	.
CASSPRVADTQYF	TGTGCCAGCAGCCCCAGGGTTGCAGATACGCAGTATTTT	.	TRBV7-2	TRBJ2-3	.
CSVESVGADTQYF	TGCAGCGTTGAAAGCGTAGGAGCAGATACGCAGTATTTT	.	TRBV29-1	TRBJ2-3	once
CASSQDRVLSNQPQHF	TGCGCCAGCAGCCAAGACAGGGTGCTAAGCAATCAGCCCCAGCATTTT	.	TRBV4-1	TRBJ1-5	.
CASRGSSYEQYF	TGTGCCAGCAGGGGCAGCTCCTACGAGCAGTACTTC	.	TRBV25-1	TRBJ2-7	.
CASSPVRPGEQFF	TGTGCCAGTAGTCCCGTCCGTCCGGGAGAGCAGTTCTTC	.	TRBV19	TRBJ2-1	few
CAWSIVGGNSPLHF	TGTGCCTGGAGTATTGTGGGGGGTAATTCACCCCTCCACTTT	.	TRBV30	TRBJ1-6	.
CASSDREHEQFF	TGTGCCAGCAGCGACAGGGAACATGAGCAGTTCTTC	.	TRBV21-1	TRBJ2-1	.
CAAGRADGTDTQYF	TGTGCCGCCGGGAGGGCGGATGGCACAGATACGCAGTATTTT	TRBD2	TRBV19	TRBJ2-3	.
CASSPHPGTGQRGATQYF	TGTGCCAGCAGCCCACACCCGGGGACAGGGCAGCGGGGCGCGACCCAGTACTTC	TRBD1	TRBV7-8	TRBJ2-5	.
CASSSSLGQGASNTGELFF	TGTGCCAGCAGCTCTTCCCTGGGACAGGGGGCATCGAACACCGGGGAGCTGTTTTTT	TRBD1	TRBV7-3	TRBJ2-2	once
CASRTGQANQPQHF	TGTGCCAGCAGAACCGGACAGGCAAATCAGCCCCAGCATTTT	TRBD1	TRBV6-6	TRBJ1-5	.
CASSLLIPGLAGNTIYF	TGCGCCAGCAGCTTACTTATCCCAGGACTGGCTGGAAACACCATATATTTT	.	TRBV5-1	TRBJ1-3	.
CASSLGVDRLTDTQYF	TGTGCCAGCAGCTTAGGGGTGGACAGACTCACAGATACGCAGTATTTT	.	TRBV11-3	TRBJ2-3	once
CASSYEGQGYGYTF	TGTGCCAGCAGTTACGAGGGCCAAGGCTATGGCTACACCTTC	.	TRBV6-5	TRBJ1-2	.
CASSRSAGGSYEQYF	TGTGCCAGCAGCAGATCGGCGGGAGGGTCCTACGAGCAGTACTTC	TRBD2	TRBV7-6	TRBJ2-7	.
CAWSGGRDNEQFF	TGTGCCTGGAGTGGCGGGAGGGACAATGAGCAGTTCTTC	TRBD2	TRBV30	TRBJ2-1	.
CASSSYRGANTEAFF	TGTGCCAGCAGTTCCTACAGGGGAGCGAACACTGAAGCTTTCTTT	TRBD1	TRBV6-5	TRBJ1-1	.
CASNLGGLNTEAFF	TGTGCCAGCAACCTAGGGGGACTGAACACTGAAGCTTTCTTT	.	TRBV9	TRBJ1-1	.
CASSLLASGRTSYNEQFF	TGTGCCAGCAGCTTACTGGCTAGCGGGAGGACATCCTACAATGAGCAGTTCTTC	TRBD2	TRBV7-3	TRBJ2-1	.
CASRPSGTGYNEQFF	TGTGCCAGCAGACCATCCGGGACTGGATACAATGAGCAGTTCTTC	.	TRBV9	TRBJ2-1	.
CASSLAGDRYNEQFF	TGTGCCAGCAGCTTAGCGGGAGATCGCTACAATGAGCAGTTCTTC	TRBD2	TRBV5-4	TRBJ2-1	once
CASSESYRGRGYTF	TGTGCCAGCAGTGAATCCTACAGGGGGCGAGGCTACACCTTC	TRBD1	TRBV25-1	TRBJ1-2	once
CASSPDRGEQYF	TGTGCCAGCTCACCGGATAGAGGCGAGCAGTACTTC	.	TRBV18	TRBJ2-7	.
CASSPAGQGAPYEQYF	TGTGCCAGCAGTCCAGCCGGACAGGGGGCTCCCTACGAGCAGTACTTC	TRBD1	TRBV28	TRBJ2-7	.
CASSLNGGSTGNTIYF	TGTGCCAGCTCTCTCAACGGAGGGTCTACTGGAAACACCATATATTTT	.	TRBV18	TRBJ1-3	.
CASRRQGRNQPQHF	TGTGCCAGTAGGCGACAGGGGCGCAATCAGCCCCAGCATTTT	TRBD1	TRBV19	TRBJ1-5	.
CAIQSGSPRSDTQYF	TGTGCCATCCAGAGCGGGAGCCCCCGATCCGATACGCAGTATTTT	TRBD2	TRBV10-3	TRBJ2-3	.
CASSLVREYGEQFF	TGCGCCAGCAGCTTGGTGCGGGAGTATGGTGAGCAGTTCTTC	TRBD2	TRBV5-1	TRBJ2-1	.
CASSEYSPPGLNSPLHF	TGTGCTAGCAGTGAATATTCCCCGCCAGGACTTAATTCACCCCTCCACTTT	.	TRBV7-7	TRBJ1-6	few
CAWSDGTNYEQYF	TGTGCCTGGAGTGACGGGACTAACTACGAGCAGTACTTC	TRBD2	TRBV30	TRBJ2-7	.
CASSQDLQGNYGYTF	TGTGCCAGCAGCCAAGATCTACAGGGGAACTATGGCTACACCTTC	TRBD1	TRBV14	TRBJ1-2	.
CASSLSVGRGFVNIQYF	TGTGCCAGCAGCTTATCCGTCGGCAGGGGTTTCGTAAACATTCAGTACTTC	.	TRBV11-2	TRBJ2-4	.
CASSSRRGGGEQYF	TGTGCCAGCAGCTCACGTCGAGGGGGGGGCGAGCAGTACTTC	.	TRBV7-2	TRBJ2-7	.
CASSPGERLARWTQYF	TGTGCCAGTAGCCCCGGGGAACGTTTAGCACGATGGACCCAGTACTTC	.	TRBV19	TRBJ2-5	.
CASSALIAGVAGELFF	TGTGCCAGTAGTGCACTTATAGCGGGAGTTGCCGGGGAGCTGTTTTTT	TRBD2	TRBV19	TRBJ2-2	.
CASSSGLGLGEQFF	TGTGCTAGCAGCTCGGGACTAGGATTGGGTGAGCAGTTCTTC	TRBD2	TRBV7-7	TRBJ2-1	.
CASSDRGGAYNSPLHF	TGTGCCAGCAGTGACCGGGGGGGTGCCTATAATTCACCCCTCCACTTT	.	TRBV25-1	TRBJ1-6	.
CASSAVLRNEQFF	TGTGCCAGCAGCGCTGTCTTGCGCAATGAGCAGTTCTTC	.	TRBV9	TRBJ2-1	.
CASSYYAQGAPEAFF	TGTGCCAGCAGTTACTACGCACAGGGGGCCCCTGAAGCTTTCTTT	TRBD1	TRBV6-6	TRBJ1-1	.
CASSLSGVGTLYGYTF	TGTGCCAGCAGTTTATCGGGAGTTGGTACACTCTATGGCTACACCTTC	.	TRBV27	TRBJ1-2	.
CAISDQGENSPLHF	TGTGCCATCAGTGATCAGGGCGAGAATTCACCCCTCCACTTT	.	TRBV10-3	TRBJ1-6	.
CASSSGTGTYEQYF	TGTGCCAGCAGCTCTGGGACAGGCACTTACGAGCAGTACTTC	TRBD1	TRBV7-2	TRBJ2-7	.
CASSMRTQSSYNEQFF	TGTGCCAGTAGTATGCGGACACAGAGCTCCTACAATGAGCAGTTCTTC	.	TRBV19	TRBJ2-1	.
CASSSVAGGYNEQFF	TGTGCCAGCAGTTCAGTAGCGGGAGGTTACAATGAGCAGTTCTTC	TRBD2	TRBV3-1/TRBV3-2	TRBJ2-1	.
CASSSASFEGGEYNEQFF	TGTGCCAGCAGCTCTGCAAGTTTCGAGGGAGGGGAGTACAATGAGCAGTTCTTC	TRBD2	TRBV7-8	TRBJ2-1	.
CASSQTGFYNSPLHF	TGTGCCAGCAGCCAGACAGGGTTTTATAATTCACCCCTCCACTTT	TRBD1	TRBV5-4	TRBJ1-6	.
CASSLRQGREGYTF	TGTGCCAGCTCATTGCGACAGGGAAGGGAGGGCTACACCTTC	TRBD1	TRBV18	TRBJ1-2	.
CATSRSRGTVEGQHF	TGTGCCACCAGCAGATCAAGGGGGACAGTCGAGGGCCAGCATTTT	TRBD1	TRBV15	TRBJ1-5	.